The 23 T cell receptor beta chains presented below share a single source sample, sequenced in a study of T cell repertoires in ileal Crohn's disease. Time point given: inflamed ileum from the surgical specimen. The table came from immunoSEQ multiplex PCR; TCRdb's copy has only in-frame clones and leaves some out. This sample has approximately 5,700 clones, with 80% found just once. The specimen was ileal tissue. All receptors derive from an adult with Crohn's disease.

The gene calls are TRBV7-2 and TRBJ1-1; 8 bases agree with TRBD1. CDR3 length: 12 amino acids. Losses at the gene ends were 5 bases for V and 6 bases for J; bases not matched to a gene: 2. Per the germline V gene, CDR1 is SGHTA and CDR2 is FQGNSA. Here the CDR3 reads CASSRDRPEAFF. The CDR3 region has the DNA TGTGCCAGCAGCAGGGACAGGCCTGAAGCTTTCTTT.

The genes are TRBV5-8 and TRBJ1-4, with D unclear. The CDR3 sequence is 13 residues long. CDR1 SGHTS and CDR2 YDEGEE come from the germline V gene. Between the trimmed V and J ends, which lost 1 base and 5 bases, there was a span of 6 bases. This chain's CDR3 is CASSLTANEKLFF. As DNA, the CDR3 is TGTGCCAGCAGCTTGACGGCCAATGAAAAACTGTTTTTT. The whole variable domain, remainder taken from reference TRBV5-8 and TRBJ1-4, is EAGVTQSPTHLIKTRGQQATLRCSPISGHTSVYWYQQALGLGLQFLLWYDEGEERNRGNFPPRFSGRQFPNYSSELNVNALELEDSALYLCASSLTANEKLFFGSGTQLSVL.

The rearrangement uses TRBV30 and TRBJ2-6; D remains ambiguous. Germline V gene sequence: CDR1 GTSNPN, CDR2 SVGIG (reference sequence). This CDR3 spans 14 amino acids. Trimming shortened V by 1 base and J by 0 bases, and 4 bases separated the two germline ends. CDR3 nucleotides: TGTGCCTGGAGTGGACTCTCTGGGGCCAACGTCCTGACTTTC. It yields the protein CAWSGLSGANVLTF.

V usage is TRBV6-1 and J usage is TRBJ2-5; 7 positions agree with TRBD1. This CDR3 is built from 14 residues. J lost 4 bases, V lost 2 bases, and 4 bases had no gene match. Germline V gene lookup returns CDR1 MNHNS and CDR2 SASEGT. CDR3 coding DNA: TGTGCCAGCAGTGAAAACAGGGGTCCAGAGACCCAGTACTTC. It translates to CASSENRGPETQYF.

This clone showed up just once. The chain joins TRBV6-1 to TRBJ1-2, with a tentative D call TRBD1 (5 bases). V was pared by 7 bases and J by 2 bases, with 14 bases between. The CDR3 sequence is 14 residues long. Germline lookup yields CDR1 MNHNS and CDR2 SASEGT. The chain's CDR3 is CASTPRDRNYGYTF. CDR3 DNA sequence: TGTGCCAGCACCCCGCGGGACCGCAACTATGGCTACACCTTC.

About this clone itself: The same CDR3 also results from other DNA sequences found in this sample. The rearrangement joins TRBV13 to TRBJ1-5; no clear D gene. Germline CDR1 reads PRHDT; CDR2 reads FYEKMQ (reference sequence). The CDR3 is 13 residues long. Deletions cut 6 bases from V and 4 bases from J, with 10 bases between. CDR3 DNA sequence: TGTGCCAGCAGTTTATCGCGGAATCAGCCCCAGCATTTT. Protein product: CASSLSRNQPQHF.

The rearrangement uses TRBV18 and TRBJ1-6; 7 nucleotides agree with TRBD1. The CDR3 extends over 14 amino acids. V shed 3 bases and J 9 bases; nucleotides not matched to a gene: 5. Germline CDR1 is KGHSH and CDR2 is LQKENI. CDR3 nucleotide sequence: TGTGCCAGCTCACCTGGACAGGATCGTTCACCCCTCCACTTT. This translates into CASSPGQDRSPLHF.

The count of this clone is one. The chain joins TRBV27 to TRBJ1-5; D is possibly TRBD1 (6 bases). Trimming removed 5 bases at V and 1 base at J, with 9 bases between. This CDR3 contains 14 residues. CDR1 is MNHEY and CDR2 is SMNVEV in the germline V gene (reference sequence). The CDR3 protein is CASSIGGSNQPQHF. The CDR3 DNA is TGTGCCAGCAGTATAGGGGGGAGCAATCAGCCCCAGCATTTT.

The chain recombines TRBV30 with TRBJ1-2; D is perhaps TRBD1 (6 bases). This CDR3 region has 17 residues. Germline lookup yields CDR1 GTSNPN and CDR2 SVGIG (reference sequence). With 2 bases removed from V and 1 base from J, the gap between germline ends came to 20 bases. CDR3 sequence reads: CAWSRYGPDRFNYGYTF. CDR3 nucleotides: TGTGCCTGGAGTAGGTATGGGCCAGACAGGTTTAACTATGGCTACACCTTC.

The V and J genes are TRBV2 and TRBJ1-1; D call uncertain. This CDR3 has 13 amino acids. Germline V gene data show CDR1 as SNHLY and CDR2 as FYNNEI. The V and J ends lost 7 bases and 1 base respectively, with 10 bases between them. DNA of the CDR3: TGTGCCAGCATTCTCTCAGGGAACACTGAAGCTTTCTTT. It is translated as CASILSGNTEAFF.

V gene TRBV5-8 combines with J gene TRBJ1-1; D gene uncertain. CDR3 size: 14 residues. V shed 0 bases and J shed 10 bases, with 16 bases lying between them. Germline V gene lookup returns CDR1 SGHTS and CDR2 YDEGEE. The CDR3 DNA reads as TGTGCCAGCAGCTTGGAATCTGTGAGTGGTAGAGCTTTCTTT. This gives the protein CASSLESVSGRAFF. Complete variable domain (other parts from reference TRBV5-8 and TRBJ1-1): EAGVTQSPTHLIKTRGQQATLRCSPISGHTSVYWYQQALGLGLQFLLWYDEGEERNRGNFPPRFSGRQFPNYSSELNVNALELEDSALYLCASSLESVSGRAFFGQGTRLTVV.

This clone was seen a few times. The chain combines TRBV28 with TRBJ2-7, with 7 bases matching TRBD1. This CDR3 spans 15 amino acids. Germline V gives CDR1 MDHEN, CDR2 SYDVKM. Trimming removed 6 bases from V and 2 bases from J; junction bases left unmatched: 10. The chain's CDR3 is CASRGRQGSTYEQYF. The CDR3 DNA is TGTGCCAGCAGGGGGAGACAGGGTTCGACCTACGAGCAGTACTTC. Full variable domain (outside the CDR3, taken from reference TRBV28 and TRBJ2-7): DVKVTQSSRYLVKRTGEKVFLECVQDMDHENMFWYRQDPGLGLRLIYFSYDVKMKEKGDIPEGYSVSREKKERFSLILESASTNQTSMYLCASRGRQGSTYEQYFGPGTRLTVT.

The J gene is TRBJ1-6, the V gene TRBV7-2; 9 nucleotides align to TRBD1. The germline gives CDR1 SGHTA, CDR2 FQGNSA. V was pared by 5 bases and J by 3 bases, with 5 bases of the junction left unmatched. The CDR3 contains 16 residues. The CDR3 loop reads CASSLQGAGYNSPLHF. In nucleotides, the CDR3 is TGTGCCAGCAGCCTACAGGGGGCAGGCTATAATTCACCCCTCCACTTT.

The chain joins TRBV7-3 to TRBJ1-6, with 10 bases matching TRBD1. Unmatched junction bases numbered 5, after V lost 3 bases and J lost 9 bases. The CDR3 length is 15 residues. Germline values: CDR1 SGHTA, CDR2 FQGTGA. The CDR3 sequence is CASSFTGTGVSPLHF. The DNA for the CDR3 is TGTGCCAGCAGCTTCACCGGGACAGGGGTTTCACCCCTCCACTTT.

The V call is TRBV4-2, the J call TRBJ1-6, with D uncertain. The CDR3 loop spans 13 amino acids. Trimming pared 0 bases from V and 7 bases from J, leaving 4 bases between. Germline V CDR1 and CDR2: LGHNA, YNFKEQ. CDR3 DNA: TGTGCCAGCAGCCAAGATGGGAATTCACCCCTCCACTTT. Amino acids: CASSQDGNSPLHF.

The V and J genes are TRBV29-1 and TRBJ2-7, with D perhaps being TRBD1 or TRBD2 (6 bases each). Trimming removed 4 bases from V and 0 bases from J, with 13 bases in between. CDR3 length equals 14 residues. The germline CDR1 and CDR2 sequences are SQVTM and ANQGSEA. The DNA of the CDR3 is TGCAGCGTTGCGGGGGCCAGGAGCTCCTACGAGCAGTACTTC. This sequence encodes CSVAGARSSYEQYF.

The chain links TRBV5-1 to TRBJ2-7; 12 bases agree with TRBD2. Germline V gene lookup returns CDR1 SGHRS and CDR2 YFSETQ. The CDR3 is made up of 16 amino acids. V lost 4 bases to trimming and J lost 1 base; unmatched junction nucleotides: 6. The DNA for the CDR3 is TGCGCCAGCAGCCAAGGACTAGCGGGGCAATCCTACGAGCAGTACTTC. Translation gives CASSQGLAGQSYEQYF.

This clone was seen only a few times. This chain joins TRBV2 and TRBJ1-1; D perhaps matches TRBD1 (6 bases). The germline gives CDR1 SNHLY, CDR2 FYNNEI. The CDR3 has 13 amino acids. With 10 bases removed from V and 1 base from J, the gap between germline ends came to 13 bases. The CDR3 spells CATQGGWNTEAFF. CDR3 DNA: TGTGCCACACAGGGAGGTTGGAACACTGAAGCTTTCTTT.

This clone was found a few times. J is TRBJ1-1 and V is TRBV2, with a tentative D call TRBD1 (6 bases). The V gene's germline CDR1 is SNHLY and CDR2 FYNNEI. This CDR3 is 14 amino acids long. Trimming pared 3 bases from V and 7 bases from J, leaving 15 bases between. In nucleotides, the CDR3 is TGTGCCAGCAGTGATCCCCGCACAGGGAATGAAGCTTTCTTT. Protein: CASSDPRTGNEAFF.

V and J are TRBV4-2 and TRBJ2-2; TRBD2 is a possible D gene (5 bases). The CDR3 consists of 16 residues. Deletions cut 4 bases from V and 8 bases from J, with 20 bases between. Germline values: CDR1 LGHNA, CDR2 YNFKEQ. In nucleotides, the CDR3 is TGTGCCAGCAGCCCTACTAGAGGTGGAGTTCGGGGGGAGCTGTTTTTT. Translating gives CASSPTRGGVRGELFF.

The genes are TRBV6-1 and TRBJ2-7; unclear D gene. This CDR3 is 12 amino acids long. Germline assignment: CDR1 MNHNS and CDR2 SASEGT. V gave up 0 bases and J gave up 3 bases, with 3 bases separating them. The CDR3 sequence: CASSEAGYEQYF. The CDR3 coding sequence is TGTGCCAGCAGTGAAGCGGGCTACGAGCAGTACTTC.

This clone has just one count. The V and J genes are TRBV9 and TRBJ2-1; D may be TRBD1 or TRBD2 (5 bases each). Deletions cut 8 bases from V and 6 bases from J, with 21 bases between. Germline CDR1 SGDLS, CDR2 YYNGEE. The CDR3 loop spans 15 amino acids. CDR3 amino acids: CASGVRDRGRNEQFF. The CDR3 coding sequence is TGTGCCAGTGGGGTCCGGGATAGGGGCCGCAATGAGCAGTTCTTC.

This sequence joins TRBV5-6 and TRBJ2-7; 12 positions agree with TRBD1. CDR3 size: 15 residues. The V gene's germline CDR1 is SGHDT and CDR2 YYEEEE. Trimming cost V 2 bases and J 7 bases; bases outside gene matches: 7. This CDR3 is CASSLPGQGAKEQYF. The CDR3 DNA reads as TGTGCCAGCAGCTTACCGGGACAGGGGGCGAAAGAGCAGTACTTC.